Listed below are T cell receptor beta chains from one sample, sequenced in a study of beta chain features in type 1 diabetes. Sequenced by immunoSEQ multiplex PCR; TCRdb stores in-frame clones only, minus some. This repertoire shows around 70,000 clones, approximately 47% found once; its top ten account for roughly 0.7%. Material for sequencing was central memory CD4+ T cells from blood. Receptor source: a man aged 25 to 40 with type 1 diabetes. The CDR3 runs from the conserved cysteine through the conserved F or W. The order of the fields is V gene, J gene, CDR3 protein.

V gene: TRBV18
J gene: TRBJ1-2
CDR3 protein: CASSPPETGGGYGYTF

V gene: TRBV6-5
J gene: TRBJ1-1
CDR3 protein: CASSRDSPGAEAFF

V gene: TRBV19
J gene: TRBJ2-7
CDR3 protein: CATAGRADSYEQYF

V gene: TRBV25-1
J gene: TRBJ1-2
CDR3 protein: CASSGFRGKKADGYTF

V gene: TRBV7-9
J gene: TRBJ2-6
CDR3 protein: CASSLGSTGGSGANVLTF

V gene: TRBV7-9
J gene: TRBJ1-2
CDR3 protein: CASSPRTDGYTF

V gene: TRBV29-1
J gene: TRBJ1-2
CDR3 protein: CSASPPSGDGYTF

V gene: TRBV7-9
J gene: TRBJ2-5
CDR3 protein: CASSIRQGRSIVEETQYF

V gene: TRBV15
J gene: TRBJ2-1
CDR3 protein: CATSTGTDIGNEQFF

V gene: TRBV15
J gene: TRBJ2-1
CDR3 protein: CATSTPRGGAINEQFF

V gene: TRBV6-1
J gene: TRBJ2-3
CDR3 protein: CASSALTTSGGTDTQYF

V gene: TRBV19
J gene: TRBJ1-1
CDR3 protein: CASSIGILNTEAFF

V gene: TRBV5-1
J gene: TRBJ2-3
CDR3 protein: CASSLVSSGGEDTQYF

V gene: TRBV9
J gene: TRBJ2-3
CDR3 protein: CASSRSPDSTDTQYF

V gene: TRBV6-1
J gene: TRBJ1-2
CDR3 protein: CASSGYYKQEWDYGYTF

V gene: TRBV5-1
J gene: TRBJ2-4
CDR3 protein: CASSLVGGAKNIQYF

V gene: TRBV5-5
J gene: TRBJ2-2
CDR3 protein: CASSQTGVAGELFF

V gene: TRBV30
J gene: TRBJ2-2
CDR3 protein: CAWRGGRWSGELFF

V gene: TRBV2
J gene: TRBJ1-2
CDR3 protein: CASQRSTGGKYGYTF

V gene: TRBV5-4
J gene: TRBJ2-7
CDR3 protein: CASSSPGQGHYEQYF

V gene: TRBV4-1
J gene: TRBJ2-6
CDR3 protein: CASSQTWGGPVWANVLTF

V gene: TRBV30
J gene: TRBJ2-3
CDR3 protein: CAWMTGGTDTQYF

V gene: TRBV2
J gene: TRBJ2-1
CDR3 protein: CASTQRSSYNEQFF

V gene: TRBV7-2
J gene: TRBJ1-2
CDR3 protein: CASSLVGTGGGYTF

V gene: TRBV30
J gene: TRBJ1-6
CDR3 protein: CAWKTGTGVSPLHF

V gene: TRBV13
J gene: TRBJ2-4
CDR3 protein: CASSLAELAKNIQYF

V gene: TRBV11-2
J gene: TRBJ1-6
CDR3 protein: CASSQTGVSPLHF

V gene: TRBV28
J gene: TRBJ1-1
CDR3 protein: CASRTGGMNTEAFF

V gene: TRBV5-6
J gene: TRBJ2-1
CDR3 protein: CASSTQGPYNEQFF

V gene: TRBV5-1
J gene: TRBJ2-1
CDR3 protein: CASSLGSTSGSNEQFF

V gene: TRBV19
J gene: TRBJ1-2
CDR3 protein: CASSIGQGARGYTF

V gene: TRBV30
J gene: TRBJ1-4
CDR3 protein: CATSLPTNEKLFF

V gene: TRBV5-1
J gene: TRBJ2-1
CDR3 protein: CASSLANSGVNEQFF

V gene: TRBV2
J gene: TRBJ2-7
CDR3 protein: CASSEADNYEQYF

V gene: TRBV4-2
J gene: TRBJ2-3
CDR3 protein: CASSQEPWREGRTDTQYF

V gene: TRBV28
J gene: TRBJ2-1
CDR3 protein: CASSSYGQGAYNEQFF

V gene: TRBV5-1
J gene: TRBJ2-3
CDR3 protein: CASSLGGRAVDTQYF

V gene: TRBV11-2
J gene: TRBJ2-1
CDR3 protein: CASSLGAITEQFF

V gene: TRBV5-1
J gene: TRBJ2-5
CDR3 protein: CASSLPSGLAGETQYF

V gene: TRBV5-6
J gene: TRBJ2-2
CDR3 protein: CASSLGTGFDTGELFF

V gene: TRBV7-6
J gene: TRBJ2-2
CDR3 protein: CASSLAATGELFF

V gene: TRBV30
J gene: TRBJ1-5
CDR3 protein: CAWDRGRSQPQHF

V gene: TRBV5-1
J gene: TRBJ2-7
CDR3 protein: CASSLGGDRVLEQYF

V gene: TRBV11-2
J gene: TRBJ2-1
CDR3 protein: CASSSLAGGGNEQFF

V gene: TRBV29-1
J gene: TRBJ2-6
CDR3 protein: CSVEPGTGANVLTF

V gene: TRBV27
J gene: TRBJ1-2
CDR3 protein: CASSSGYGYTF

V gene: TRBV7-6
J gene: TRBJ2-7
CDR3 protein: CASSLGVRGAGGGEQYF

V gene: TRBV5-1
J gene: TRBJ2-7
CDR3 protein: CASSRGQGYEQYF

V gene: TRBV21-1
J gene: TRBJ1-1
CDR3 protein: CASSSRVTNTEAFF

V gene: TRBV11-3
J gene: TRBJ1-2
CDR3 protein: CASSLRGQGGIGYTF

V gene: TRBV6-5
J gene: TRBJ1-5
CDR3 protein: CASSFPGQPQHF

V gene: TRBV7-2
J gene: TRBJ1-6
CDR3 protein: CASSPTTGGISPLHF